Presented here are 9 T cell receptor beta chains from one specimen sequenced in a study of T cells in Graves' hyperthyroidism and ophthalmopathy. Amplification yielded TCR beta CDR3 regions, with RNA transcripts as the source. HTBI primers were the set used in a first-round RT-PCR of the TCR CDR3. A single record per CDR3 protein comes from TCRdb applying MiXCR to the multiplex PCR reads. Found here are under 200,000 distinct CDR3 sequences, 8% to 9.5% of them singletons; the top ten hold roughly a fifth. Sequencing was carried out using blood. The origin of the receptors is a young woman with Graves' hyperthyroidism that later progressed to Graves' ophthalmopathy.

There are many counts of this clonotype. This CDR3 reads CASSARQNSGTGELFF. The CDR3 DNA follows: TGTGCCAGCAGCGCAAGACAGAATTCGGGCACCGGGGAGCTGTTTTTT. The chain has TRBV9 and TRBJ2-2; D is possibly TRBD1 (5 bases). Trimming took 3 bases from V and 4 from J, leaving 16 bases between them. Germline V gene data show CDR1 as SGDLS and CDR2 as YYNGEE. This CDR3 spans 16 amino acids.

The V call is TRBV4-1, the J call TRBJ1-4; a possible D gene is TRBD1 (6 bases). Germline CDR1 reads MGHRA; CDR2 reads YSYEKL. V was pared by 1 base and J by 5 bases, with 8 bases between. This CDR3 spans 14 amino acids. CDR3 nucleotides: TGCGCCAGCAGCCAAGTAACAGGGAATGAAAAACTGTTTTTT. Protein: CASSQVTGNEKLFF.

This clonotype has more than one count but fewer than ten. This chain uses TRBV7-8 with TRBJ2-3; 8 bases line up with TRBD2. Trimming took 5 bases from V and 0 from J; bases not matched to a gene: 10. Per the germline V gene, CDR1 is SGHVS and CDR2 is FQNEAQ. The length of the CDR3 is 17 residues. The CDR3 protein is CASSKRLARTSTDTQYF. The CDR3 DNA reads TGTGCCAGCAGCAAAAGACTAGCGAGGACTAGCACAGATACGCAGTATTTT.

The chain is built from TRBV5-4 and TRBJ1-1; no firm D call. V was trimmed by 9 bases and J by 5 bases, leaving 17 bases between them. CDR1 is SGHNT, CDR2 YYREEE, per germline (reference sequence). CDR3 length: 13 residues. CDR3 sequence: CATNRGGGTEAFF. CDR3 in DNA: TGTGCCACCAACCGGGGTGGAGGAACTGAAGCTTTCTTT.

This clonotype was recorded a few times. Just one base apart from a much larger clone, this may be a read error. The missing conserved phenylalanine or tryptophan at the end of this CDR3 makes a read error likely. J is TRBJ1-2 and V is TRBV10-3; 7 positions agree with TRBD1. CDR1 and CDR2 (germline): ENHRY, SYGVKD. J gave up 2 bases and V 11 bases, and 14 bases lay outside the gene matches. The CDR3 has 15 residues. The CDR3 loop reads CAARGDTTTNYGYTV. The CDR3 coding sequence is TGTGCCGCCAGGGGGGACACAACGACAAACTATGGCTACACCGTC.

This clonotype was picked up many times. This chain uses TRBV7-9 with TRBJ2-3, with D unclear. The length of the CDR3 is 15 residues. Trimming removed 4 bases at V and 0 bases at J, with 11 bases between. Germline CDR1 and CDR2: SEHNR and FQNEAQ (reference sequence). CDR3 nucleotide sequence: TGTGCCAGCAGCTGGGAATTCGGTAGCACAGATACGCAGTATTTT. It translates to CASSWEFGSTDTQYF.

This clonotype occurred many times. This rearrangement joins TRBV27 to TRBJ2-7, with 8 bases lining up with TRBD2. The J segment lost 3 bases and the V segment lost 0 bases, leaving 7 bases of the junction unmatched. The germline V gene encodes CDR1 MNHEY and CDR2 SMNVEV (reference sequence). CDR3 length: 16 residues. CDR3 residues: CASSLSGGGVLYEQYF. CDR3 nucleotides: TGTGCCAGCAGTTTATCCGGGGGGGGGGTGCTCTACGAGCAGTACTTC.

Only a few counts were recorded for this clonotype. The rearrangement links TRBV20-1 to TRBJ2-1; D not resolved. This CDR3 spans 12 amino acids. Trimming removed 1 base at V and 10 bases at J, with 11 bases between. In germline, CDR1 is DFQATT, CDR2 SNEGSKA (reference sequence). The CDR3 DNA reads TGCAGTGCTAGAGTCGCGGAAACCGAGCAGTTCTTC. It specifies CSARVAETEQFF.

For this clonotype: Germline is not matched at one junction end, which may reflect a read error. The chain recombines TRBV7-9 with TRBJ1-3; no definite D call. CDR3 length: 15 amino acids. The germline gives CDR1 SEHNR, CDR2 FQNEAQ (reference sequence). As DNA, the CDR3 is TGTGCCAACAGCTTATCCACCGGGTCTGGAAACACCATATATTTT. As protein: CANSLSTGSGNTIYF.